A single sample gave rise to the 22 T cell receptor beta chains below, sequenced in a study of blood T cell repertoires in COVID-19. Assay: immunoSEQ multiplex PCR; the TCRdb copy retains only in-frame clones and omits some. The repertoire holds about 99,000 clones, roughly 86% seen once, with around 13% in the top ten. Sequenced sample: peripheral blood. The receptors were sampled from a woman aged 60-75 years in a cohort sampled during active or convalescent COVID-19.

In nucleotides, the CDR3 is TGTGCCACCGGAGGGCCACCTAGCACAGATACGCAGTATTTT. The encoded protein is CATGGPPSTDTQYF. This chain connects TRBV24-1 to TRBJ2-3; perhaps TRBD2 as D (6 bases). V lost 9 bases, J lost 0 bases, and 12 bases lay in between. The CDR3 runs to 14 residues. CDR1 and CDR2 (germline): KGHDR, SFDVKD.

The chain recombines TRBV7-9 with TRBJ1-2, with D possibly matching TRBD1 (5 bases). Between the trimmed V and J ends, which lost 1 base and 7 bases, there was a span of 10 bases. The CDR3 spans 13 residues. Germline V gene data show CDR1 as SEHNR and CDR2 as FQNEAQ (reference sequence). CDR3 nucleotides: TGTGCCAGCAGCTTAGGACAGACCCTTGGCTACACCTTC. This gives the protein CASSLGQTLGYTF.

V and J are TRBV28 and TRBJ2-7, with 15 bases identical to TRBD2. This CDR3 is 16 amino acids long. Germline V lookup: CDR1 MDHEN, CDR2 SYDVKM. J lost 6 bases, V lost 8 bases, and 11 bases had no gene match. The CDR3 reads CASGDRGTSGRFEQYF. CDR3 DNA sequence: TGTGCCAGCGGTGACAGGGGGACTAGCGGGAGGTTCGAGCAGTACTTC.

The rearrangement joins TRBV6-2 or TRBV6-3 to TRBJ2-7, with 7 bases that match TRBD1. J was trimmed by 2 bases and V by 2 bases; bases with no gene match: 15. In germline, CDR1 is MNHEY, CDR2 SVGEGT. CDR3 length: 18 amino acids. The CDR3: CASSYTIEGPGGPYEQYF. The CDR3 DNA follows: TGTGCCAGCAGTTACACTATCGAAGGCCCAGGGGGACCCTACGAGCAGTACTTC.

The chain carries TRBV29-1 and TRBJ2-1; 7 bases fit TRBD2. The CDR3 has 15 amino acids. Germline CDR1 is SQVTM and CDR2 is ANQGSEA. V lost 7 bases, J lost 4 bases, and 13 bases stayed unmatched. CDR3 nucleotide sequence: TGCAGCGCGGGGAGTCCGGGACTACGGTACAATGAGCAGTTCTTC. Translation: CSAGSPGLRYNEQFF.

This chain joins TRBV3-1 (or the pseudogene TRBV3-2) and TRBJ1-5; D not certain. The CDR3 is made up of 13 amino acids. The germline V and J ends were trimmed by 4 bases and 6 bases, with 10 bases remaining between them. Germline CDR1 is LGHDT and CDR2 is YNNKEL (reference sequence). This CDR3 is CASSPTGSQPQHF. The CDR3 DNA reads as TGTGCCAGCAGCCCGACCGGGAGTCAGCCCCAGCATTTT.

The table lists this clone with a count of one. The rearrangement links TRBV9 to TRBJ2-5; 8 bases are a match to TRBD1. V lost 4 bases, J lost 3 bases, and 2 bases stayed unmatched. This CDR3 comprises 13 residues. CDR1 and CDR2 (germline): SGDLS, YYNGEE. The CDR3 sequence is CASSSGGEETQYF. The CDR3, as DNA: TGTGCCAGCAGCTCAGGGGGCGAAGAGACCCAGTACTTC.

V gene TRBV9 combines with J gene TRBJ2-7; 7 bases are shared with TRBD1. With V trimmed by 3 bases and J by 1 base, 1 base remained unmatched. Germline loops: CDR1 SGDLS, CDR2 YYNGEE. The CDR3 is 13 residues long. The CDR3 sequence: CASSAGQSYEQYF. CDR3 nucleotides: TGTGCCAGCAGCGCGGGACAGTCCTACGAGCAGTACTTC. Looking up the rest from reference TRBV9 and TRBJ2-7 gives the full variable domain: DSGVTQTPKHLITATGQRVTLRCSPRSGDLSVYWYQQSLDQGLQFLIQYYNGEERAKGNILERFSAQQFPDLHSELNLSSLELGDSALYFCASSAGQSYEQYFGPGTRLTVT.

This chain connects TRBV19 to TRBJ1-5, with TRBD1 identical over 10 bases. Germline V gene lookup returns CDR1 LNHDA and CDR2 SQIVND (reference sequence). The V and J ends lost 6 bases and 2 bases, in that order; junction bases with no gene match: 4. The CDR3 totals 15 residues. CDR3 nucleotides: TGTGCCAGTAGCACGACAGGGGGCGGCAATCAGCCCCAGCATTTT. This encodes CASSTTGGGNQPQHF.

This chain joins TRBV12-3 or TRBV12-4 and TRBJ2-1; D unclear. Trimming took 2 bases from V and 14 from J, leaving 16 bases between them. This CDR3 contains 13 residues. CDR3 DNA: TGTGCCAGCAGTTTACCCCCCGAGCGCTCGGAGTTCTTC. Its protein product is CASSLPPERSEFF.

The gene calls are TRBV7-9 and TRBJ2-3; the match to TRBD1 covers 7 bases. Germline V gives CDR1 SEHNR, CDR2 FQNEAQ (reference sequence). V lost 6 bases, J lost 4 bases, and 4 bases stayed unmatched. The CDR3 contains 13 residues. CDR3 DNA sequence: TGTGCCAGCAGTTTCGACAGGGCAGATACGCAGTATTTT. It encodes CASSFDRADTQYF.

In its sample, this clone was seen once. This sequence joins TRBV7-9 and TRBJ1-1, with D uncertain. The length of the CDR3 is 15 residues. In germline, CDR1 is SEHNR, CDR2 FQNEAQ (reference sequence). V dropped 6 bases and J dropped 2 bases, with 16 bases sitting between them. In DNA form, the CDR3 reads TGTGCCAGCAGTTCCCGGACTGAAGGAAACACTGAAGCTTTCTTT. Protein product: CASSSRTEGNTEAFF.

The J gene is TRBJ2-2, the V gene TRBV28, with D perhaps TRBD1 (5 bases). Germline V CDR1 and CDR2: MDHEN, SYDVKM. Trimming pared 3 bases from V and 9 bases from J, leaving 11 bases between. The CDR3 extends over 13 amino acids. The CDR3: CASSLGRARELFF. DNA for the CDR3: TGTGCCAGCAGTTTGGGCAGGGCCCGGGAGCTGTTTTTT.

The V gene is TRBV6-5, the J gene TRBJ1-1; D unresolved. CDR1 and CDR2 (germline): MNHEY, SVGAGI. The CDR3 has 13 residues. Trimming cost V 6 bases and J 2 bases, with 10 bases left between them. The CDR3 protein is CASREGLNTEAFF. DNA for the CDR3: TGTGCCAGCAGGGAGGGCCTCAACACTGAAGCTTTCTTT.

The V gene is TRBV28, the J gene TRBJ1-5, with D possibly being TRBD1 (5 bases). The germline V gene encodes CDR1 MDHEN and CDR2 SYDVKM. Trimming removed 5 bases at V and 6 bases at J, with 20 bases between. This CDR3 is 16 amino acids long. Here the CDR3 reads CASSPSGGTRVQPQHF. The CDR3 DNA sequence: TGTGCCAGCAGTCCCTCCGGAGGGACGCGGGTTCAGCCCCAGCATTTT. The full variable domain, with the rest looked up from reference TRBV28 and TRBJ1-5, is DVKVTQSSRYLVKRTGEKVFLECVQDMDHENMFWYRQDPGLGLRLIYFSYDVKMKEKGDIPEGYSVSREKKERFSLILESASTNQTSMYLCASSPSGGTRVQPQHFGDGTRLSIL.

The rearrangement joins TRBV5-1 to TRBJ2-1; 7 nucleotides line up with TRBD2. Trimming removed 4 bases from V and 2 bases from J; junction bases left unmatched: 6. Germline CDR1 is SGHRS and CDR2 is YFSETQ. This CDR3 region has 15 residues. The CDR3 sequence is CASSPGLFAYNEQFF. DNA for the CDR3: TGCGCCAGCAGCCCGGGACTATTCGCCTACAATGAGCAGTTCTTC.

V and J are TRBV7-9 and TRBJ2-2; TRBD1 matches 7 bases. There are 14 residues in the CDR3. Per germline, CDR1 SEHNR and CDR2 FQNEAQ (reference sequence). J was trimmed by 6 bases and V by 4 bases; bases with no gene match: 5. This chain's CDR3 is CASSSNQGAGELFF. CDR3 DNA: TGTGCCAGCAGCTCGAACCAGGGGGCCGGGGAGCTGTTTTTT.

The chain has TRBV19 and TRBJ2-3; 13 nucleotides align to TRBD2. The V segment lost 5 bases and the J segment 5 bases; nucleotides outside the gene matches: 13. CDR3 length: 18 amino acids. Germline CDR1 LNHDA, CDR2 SQIVND (reference sequence). The chain's CDR3 is CASSPRLAGGTRGDTQYF. The CDR3 DNA is TGTGCCAGTAGTCCTCGACTAGCGGGAGGTACCCGGGGAGATACGCAGTATTTT.

J is TRBJ1-2 and V is TRBV2; TRBD1 aligns across 7 bases. The CDR3 sequence is 13 residues long. V shed 8 bases and J 6 bases; nucleotides not matched to a gene: 9. The germline V gene encodes CDR1 SNHLY and CDR2 FYNNEI. The CDR3 region is CASGGTATDGYTF. The DNA for the CDR3 is TGTGCCAGCGGGGGGACAGCGACGGATGGCTACACCTTC.

CDR3 nucleotide sequence: TGTGCCAGCAGCGTAGGGTCAGCAACTAATGAAAAACTGTTTTTT. Translating gives CASSVGSATNEKLFF. This chain links TRBV9 with TRBJ1-4, with D unresolved. The V gene lost 0 bases and the J gene lost 0 bases, with 6 bases spanning the gap. The CDR3 has 15 residues. Germline V gives CDR1 SGDLS, CDR2 YYNGEE.

This chain uses TRBV30 with TRBJ1-6, with D uncertain. V lost 3 bases to trimming and J lost 10 bases, with 16 bases between them. CDR3 length equals 14 residues. Germline V gene lookup returns CDR1 GTSNPN and CDR2 SVGIG (reference sequence). For the CDR3, the DNA is TGTGCCTGGAGCCCGGGTAACCCCGGCTCACCCCTCCACTTT. It encodes CAWSPGNPGSPLHF.

This clone was found a few times. The CDR3 is CASRQTGSTEAFF. CDR3 nucleotides: TGTGCCAGCAGACAAACCGGGAGCACTGAAGCTTTCTTT. This chain links TRBV27 with TRBJ1-1, with unresolved D. The germline CDR1 and CDR2 sequences are MNHEY and SMNVEV (reference sequence). The ends were cut back, 6 bases at V and 4 bases at J, with 12 bases in the middle. The CDR3 length is 13 residues.